The 10 T cell receptor beta chains presented below share a single source sample, sequenced in a study of blood T cell repertoires in COVID-19. Sequenced by immunoSEQ multiplex PCR; TCRdb stores in-frame clones only, minus some. The table has about 220,000 clones, 70% to 85% seen once. The sequenced sample consisted of PBMCs or T cells enriched from blood (not recorded which). The receptors come from a man aged 35 to 55 who had recovered from COVID-19.

The chain combines TRBV28 with TRBJ1-2, with D tentatively TRBD1 (6 bases). This CDR3 comprises 15 residues. Deletions cut 3 bases from V and 3 bases from J, with 14 bases between. From germline, CDR1 is MDHEN and CDR2 SYDVKM. Here the CDR3 reads CASSLGTPNDYGYTF. DNA for the CDR3: TGTGCCAGCAGTTTGGGGACACCTAATGACTATGGCTACACCTTC.

This clone is a singleton in its sample. The chain couples TRBV11-3 to TRBJ2-1; the D gene is possibly TRBD1 (5 bases). CDR1 and CDR2 (germline): SGHNT, YENEEA. V shed 5 bases and J shed 5 bases, with 10 bases lying between them. The CDR3 covers 13 residues. In nucleotides, the CDR3 is TGTGCCAGCAGCGTGGGGCCGAACAATGAGCAGTTCTTC. Its protein product is CASSVGPNNEQFF.

This chain joins TRBV9 and TRBJ2-2; D is possibly TRBD2 (6 bases). V lost 6 bases and J lost 7, with 13 bases in between. The CDR3 totals 13 residues. From germline, CDR1 is SGDLS and CDR2 YYNGEE. CDR3 in amino acids: CASTDSGSGELFF. The CDR3 coding sequence is TGTGCCAGCACCGATTCCGGGAGCGGGGAGCTGTTTTTT.

The chain uses TRBV28 and TRBJ2-5; tentatively, D is TRBD1 (5 bases). The CDR3 contains 13 residues. Trimming left V 8 bases short and J 4 bases short, with 14 bases between. In germline, CDR1 is MDHEN, CDR2 SYDVKM. The DNA for the CDR3 is TGTGCCAGCGGGCTGGGGCGCGGAGAGACCCAGTACTTC. It is translated as CASGLGRGETQYF.

This sequence joins TRBV6-4 and TRBJ2-1; 12 bases are shared with TRBD1. Trimming at V came to 8 bases and at J to 9 bases, leaving 5 bases not matched to a gene. The length of the CDR3 is 13 residues. Per the germline V gene, CDR1 is MRHNA and CDR2 is SNTAGT. The CDR3 DNA sequence: TGTGCCAGCGGAGGGACAGGGGGCTCTGAGCAGTTCTTC. Protein: CASGGTGGSEQFF.

J is TRBJ1-1 and V is TRBV7-2; 8 bases map to TRBD1. Germline lookup yields CDR1 SGHTA and CDR2 FQGNSA. The CDR3 is made up of 17 amino acids. The trim removed 6 bases at V and 0 bases at J, leaving 12 bases unmatched. The CDR3 sequence: CASRTVETGAMNTEAFF. CDR3 bases: TGTGCCAGCAGAACCGTCGAGACAGGGGCTATGAACACTGAAGCTTTCTTT.

The V and J genes are TRBV18 and TRBJ1-3, with a weak D call TRBD1 (5 bases). The germline V gene has CDR1 KGHSH and CDR2 LQKENI. V was pared by 6 bases and J by 1 base, with 16 bases between. This CDR3 has 16 residues. The CDR3 reads CASSPRQSLSGNTIYF. CDR3 in DNA: TGTGCCAGCTCCCCTCGACAGTCCCTTTCTGGAAACACCATATATTTT. Together with reference TRBV18 and TRBJ1-3, the CDR3 gives the full variable domain: NAGVMQNPRHLVRRRGQEARLRCSPMKGHSHVYWYRQLPEEGLKFMVYLQKENIIDESGMPKERFSAEFPKEGPSILRIQQVVRGDSAAYFCASSPRQSLSGNTIYFGEGSWLTVV.

The genes are TRBV7-8 and TRBJ1-5, with 7 positions matching TRBD1. The J segment lost 0 bases and the V segment lost 4 bases, leaving 9 bases of the junction unmatched. The CDR3 has 17 residues. Looked up from germline, CDR1 is SGHVS and CDR2 is FQNEAQ. CDR3 region: CASSSGGRRYSNQPQHF. As DNA, the CDR3 is TGTGCCAGCAGCTCAGGGGGACGGAGATATAGCAATCAGCCCCAGCATTTT.

V and J are TRBV7-6 and TRBJ2-7, with D perhaps TRBD2 (5 bases). This CDR3 contains 18 residues. Trimming shortened V by 2 bases and J by 2 bases, and 22 bases separated the two germline ends. Per germline, CDR1 SGHVS and CDR2 FNYEAQ. This CDR3 reads CASSLRRRGDQPAYEQYF. Written as DNA, the CDR3 is TGTGCCAGCAGCTTACGGCGCCGGGGAGACCAACCCGCCTACGAGCAGTACTTC.

This clone was seen only once. The rearrangement links TRBV16 to TRBJ2-5; D remains ambiguous. Germline V gene lookup returns CDR1 KGHSY and CDR2 FQNENV. CDR3 length: 13 amino acids. The ends were cut back, 0 bases at V and 3 bases at J, with 5 bases in the middle. The CDR3 region is CASSQSREETQYF. In DNA form, the CDR3 reads TGTGCCAGCAGCCAATCAAGAGAAGAGACCCAGTACTTC.